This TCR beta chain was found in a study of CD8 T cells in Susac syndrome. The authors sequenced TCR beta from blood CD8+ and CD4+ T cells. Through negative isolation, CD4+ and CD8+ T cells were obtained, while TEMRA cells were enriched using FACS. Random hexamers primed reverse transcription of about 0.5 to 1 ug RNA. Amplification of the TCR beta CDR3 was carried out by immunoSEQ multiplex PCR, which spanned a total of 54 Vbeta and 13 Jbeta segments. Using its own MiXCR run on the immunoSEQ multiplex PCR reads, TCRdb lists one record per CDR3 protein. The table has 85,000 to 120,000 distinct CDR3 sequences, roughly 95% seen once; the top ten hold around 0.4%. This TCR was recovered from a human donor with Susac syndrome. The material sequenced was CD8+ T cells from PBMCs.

The CDR3 DNA follows: TGTGCCAGCAGGGAGACACTGAACACTGAAGCTTTCTTT. Protein sequence: CASRETLNTEAFF. This sequence joins TRBV9 and TRBJ1-1; no clear D. CDR1 is SGDLS and CDR2 is YYNGEE in the germline V gene. The V end lost 5 bases, the J end lost 0 bases, and 8 bases lay between the germline ends. The CDR3 extends over 13 amino acids.